This T cell receptor (beta chain) emerged from a study of shared clonotypes between healthy human individuals. Across the study: In total, the donors were two women and three men aged 18 to 49.

Original analysis: Filtering differed for immunoSEQ, which gave only junction sequences without quality scores. Produced via immunoSEQ multiplex PCR; TCRdb's table is partial and in-frame only. Clonal size and the V and J genes are those of that table, whereas D and trimming came from the DNA. The data show around 480,000 clones, roughly 79% seen once. There are 14 residues in the CDR3. Germline CDR1 and CDR2: SGHRS and YFSETQ. The ends were cut back, 0 bases at V and 10 bases at J, with 14 bases in the middle. Material: PBMCs. The rearrangement links TRBV5-1 to TRBJ2-1; the D is unclear. This sequence originates from a woman aged 40 to 50 in good health. Some clones in this sample may be carry-over from other donors' samples. CDR3 nucleotide sequence: TGCGCCAGCAGCTTGGACGTGGGAACCTTAGAGCAGTTCTTC. Translated: CASSLDVGTLEQFF.